This note documents a single TCR beta chain sequence. Data came from immunoSEQ multiplex PCR; TCRdb stores just in-frame clones and leaves some out. The sample lists about 190,000 clones, about four fifths occurring once. Participants' own reports of clinical history determined their cohort assignment. People in the exposed group encountered a COVID-19 case within 2 weeks before entering the study. These data belong to a study of blood T cell repertoires in COVID-19. Study as a whole: COVID-19 samples from acute and convalescent phases originated in the United States, Italy and Spain. PBMCs, B-cell-depleted T cells, or T cells provided the cDNA or gDNA that made up the material.

Trimming pared 1 base from V and 8 bases from J, leaving 8 bases between. The length of the CDR3 is 12 residues. From germline, CDR1 is SGHDN and CDR2 FVKESK. The origin of this receptor is a woman aged 25 to 39 who had been exposed to COVID-19. The J gene is TRBJ2-5, the V gene TRBV14; D unresolved. The sequenced material came from PBMCs or T cells enriched from blood (not recorded which). CDR3: CASSQALDTQYF. Here the CDR3 DNA reads TGTGCCAGCAGCCAAGCCCTAGATACCCAGTACTTC.